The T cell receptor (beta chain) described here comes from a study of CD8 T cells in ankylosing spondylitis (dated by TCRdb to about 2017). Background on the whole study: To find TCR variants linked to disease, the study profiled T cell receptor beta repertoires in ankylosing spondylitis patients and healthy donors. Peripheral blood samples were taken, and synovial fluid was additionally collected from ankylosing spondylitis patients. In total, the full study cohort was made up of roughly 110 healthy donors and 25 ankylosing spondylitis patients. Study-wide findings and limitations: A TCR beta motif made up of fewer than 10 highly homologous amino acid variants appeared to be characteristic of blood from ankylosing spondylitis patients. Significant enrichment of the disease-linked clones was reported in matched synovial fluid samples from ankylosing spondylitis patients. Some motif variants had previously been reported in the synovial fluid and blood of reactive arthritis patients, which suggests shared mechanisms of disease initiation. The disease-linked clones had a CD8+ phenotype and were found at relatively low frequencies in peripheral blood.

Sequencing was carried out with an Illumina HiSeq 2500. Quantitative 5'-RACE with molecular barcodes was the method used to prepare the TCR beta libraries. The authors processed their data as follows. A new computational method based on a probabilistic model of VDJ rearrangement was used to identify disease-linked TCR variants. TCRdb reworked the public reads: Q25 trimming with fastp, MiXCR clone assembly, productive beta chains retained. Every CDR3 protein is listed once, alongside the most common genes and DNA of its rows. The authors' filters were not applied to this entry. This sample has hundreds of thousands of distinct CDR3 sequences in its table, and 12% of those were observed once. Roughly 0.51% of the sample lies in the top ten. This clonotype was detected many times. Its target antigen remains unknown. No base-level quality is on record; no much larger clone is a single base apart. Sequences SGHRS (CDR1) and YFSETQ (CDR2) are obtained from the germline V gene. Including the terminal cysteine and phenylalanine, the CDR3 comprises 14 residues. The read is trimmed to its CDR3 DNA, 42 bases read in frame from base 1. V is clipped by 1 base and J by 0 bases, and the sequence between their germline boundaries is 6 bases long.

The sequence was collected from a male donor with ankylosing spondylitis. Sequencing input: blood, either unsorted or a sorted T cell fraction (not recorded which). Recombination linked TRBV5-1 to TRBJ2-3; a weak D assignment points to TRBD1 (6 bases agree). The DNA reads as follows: TGCGCCAGCAGCTTGACAGGGAGCACAGATACGCAGTATTTT. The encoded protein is CASSLTGSTDTQYF.